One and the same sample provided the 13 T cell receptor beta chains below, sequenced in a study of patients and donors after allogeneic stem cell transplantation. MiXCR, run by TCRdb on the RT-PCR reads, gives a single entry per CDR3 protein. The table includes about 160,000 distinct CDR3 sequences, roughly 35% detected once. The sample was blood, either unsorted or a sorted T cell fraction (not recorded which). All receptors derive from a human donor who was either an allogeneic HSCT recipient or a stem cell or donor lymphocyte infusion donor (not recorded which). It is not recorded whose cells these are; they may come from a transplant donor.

Here the CDR3 DNA reads TGTGCCGGCTGGGACAGGGGATCTGGTTATGGCTACACCTTC. Protein sequence: CAGWDRGSGYGYTF. The V and J genes are TRBV28 and TRBJ1-2; 10 bases fit TRBD1. The CDR3 extends over 14 amino acids. The V gene end was trimmed by 11 bases and the J gene end by 5 bases; junction bases not matched to a gene: 11. The V gene's germline CDR1 is MDHEN and CDR2 SYDVKM.

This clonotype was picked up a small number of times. CDR3 amino acids: CASSLAEGYEAFF. CDR3 nucleotides: TGTGCCAGCAGCTTAGCGGAAGGGTATGAAGCTTTCTTT. The gene calls are TRBV7-9 and TRBJ1-1; D not certain. The germline CDR1 and CDR2 sequences are SEHNR and FQNEAQ (reference sequence). V lost 0 bases, J lost 7 bases, and 9 bases lay in between. This CDR3 region has 13 residues. The full variable domain, completed using reference TRBV7-9 and TRBJ1-1, is DTGVSQNPRHKITKRGQNVTFRCDPISEHNRLYWYRQTLGQGPEFLTYFQNEAQLEKSRLLSDRFSAERPKGSFSTLEIQRTEQGDSAMYLCASSLAEGYEAFFGQGTRLTVV.

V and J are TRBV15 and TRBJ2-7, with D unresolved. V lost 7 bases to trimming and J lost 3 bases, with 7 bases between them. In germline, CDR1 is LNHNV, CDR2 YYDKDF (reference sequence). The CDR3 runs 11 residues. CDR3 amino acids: CATTDGYEQYF. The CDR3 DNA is TGTGCCACCACGGATGGCTACGAGCAGTACTTC.

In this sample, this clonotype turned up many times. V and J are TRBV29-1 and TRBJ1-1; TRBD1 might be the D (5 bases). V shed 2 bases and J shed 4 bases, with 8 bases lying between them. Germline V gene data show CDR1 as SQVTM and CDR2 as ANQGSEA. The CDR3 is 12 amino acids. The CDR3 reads CSVEQGATEAFF. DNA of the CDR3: TGCAGCGTTGAACAGGGCGCCACTGAAGCTTTCTTT. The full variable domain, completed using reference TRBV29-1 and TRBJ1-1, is SAVISQKPSRDICQRGTSLTIQCQVDSQVTMMFWYRQQPGQSLTLIATANQGSEATYESGFVIDKFPISRPNLTFSTLTVSNMSPEDSSIYLCSVEQGATEAFFGQGTRLTVV.

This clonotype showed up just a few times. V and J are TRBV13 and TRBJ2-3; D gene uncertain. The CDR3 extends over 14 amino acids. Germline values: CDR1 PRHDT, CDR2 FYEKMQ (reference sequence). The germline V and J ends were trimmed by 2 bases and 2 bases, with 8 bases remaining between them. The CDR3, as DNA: TGTGCCAGCAGCTTATCGTTCCCCACAGATACGCAGTATTTT. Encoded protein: CASSLSFPTDTQYF.

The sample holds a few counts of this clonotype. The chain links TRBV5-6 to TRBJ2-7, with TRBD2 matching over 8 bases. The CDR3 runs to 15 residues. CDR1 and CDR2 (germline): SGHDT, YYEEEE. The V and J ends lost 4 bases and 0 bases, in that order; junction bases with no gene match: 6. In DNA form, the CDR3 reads TGTGCCAGCAGCCCCCGACTAGCGTCCTCCTACGAGCAGTACTTC. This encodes CASSPRLASSYEQYF. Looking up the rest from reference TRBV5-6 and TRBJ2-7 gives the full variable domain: DAGVTQSPTHLIKTRGQQVTLRCSPKSGHDTVSWYQQALGQGPQFIFQYYEEEERQRGNFPDRFSGHQFPNYSSELNVNALLLGDSALYLCASSPRLASSYEQYFGPGTRLTVT.

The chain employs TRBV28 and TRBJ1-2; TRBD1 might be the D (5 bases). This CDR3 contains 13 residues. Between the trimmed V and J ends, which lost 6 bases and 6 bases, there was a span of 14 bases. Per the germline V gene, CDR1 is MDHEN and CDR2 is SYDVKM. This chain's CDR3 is CASSRDGNNGYTF. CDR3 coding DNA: TGTGCCAGCAGCCGGGACGGGAACAATGGCTACACCTTC.

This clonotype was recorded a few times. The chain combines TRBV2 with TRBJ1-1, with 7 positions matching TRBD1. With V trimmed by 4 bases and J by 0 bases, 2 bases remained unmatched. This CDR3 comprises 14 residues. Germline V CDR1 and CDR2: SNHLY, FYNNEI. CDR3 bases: TGTGCCAGCAGTGGGGACAGCTTGAACACTGAAGCTTTCTTT. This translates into CASSGDSLNTEAFF.

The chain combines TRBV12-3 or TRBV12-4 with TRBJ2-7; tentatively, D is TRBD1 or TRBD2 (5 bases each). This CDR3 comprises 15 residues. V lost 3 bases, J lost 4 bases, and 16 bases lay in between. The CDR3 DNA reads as TGTGCCAGCAGTTTTGAGGGGCCGAAGCGGTACGAGCAGTACTTC. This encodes CASSFEGPKRYEQYF.

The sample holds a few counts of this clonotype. The CDR3 region is CASSWTGGVNTEAFF. CDR3 nucleotide sequence: TGCGCCAGCAGCTGGACAGGGGGGGTGAACACTGAAGCTTTCTTT. V gene TRBV5-1 combines with J gene TRBJ1-1; TRBD1 agrees at 10 bases. This CDR3 has 15 residues. Germline loops: CDR1 SGHRS, CDR2 YFSETQ. With V trimmed by 3 bases and J by 0 bases, 2 bases remained unmatched. Complete variable domain (other parts from reference TRBV5-1 and TRBJ1-1): KAGVTQTPRYLIKTRGQQVTLSCSPISGHRSVSWYQQTPGQGLQFLFEYFSETQRNKGNFPGRFSGRQFSNSRSEMNVSTLELGDSALYLCASSWTGGVNTEAFFGQGTRLTVV.

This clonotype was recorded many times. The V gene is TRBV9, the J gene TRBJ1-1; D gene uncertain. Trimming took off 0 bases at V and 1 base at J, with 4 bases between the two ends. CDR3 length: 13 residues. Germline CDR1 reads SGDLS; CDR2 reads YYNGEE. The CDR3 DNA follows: TGTGCCAGCAGCGTAGGGCCGAACACTGAAGCTTTCTTT. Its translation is CASSVGPNTEAFF.

The CDR3: CASSEHGTGVQTQYF. For the CDR3, the DNA is TGTGCCAGCAGTGAACATGGGACAGGGGTCCAGACCCAGTACTTC. The genes are TRBV25-1 and TRBJ2-5; 10 nucleotides align to TRBD1. Per the germline V gene, CDR1 is MGHDK and CDR2 is SYGVNS. With V trimmed by 2 bases and J by 6 bases, 6 bases remained unmatched. There are 15 residues in the CDR3.

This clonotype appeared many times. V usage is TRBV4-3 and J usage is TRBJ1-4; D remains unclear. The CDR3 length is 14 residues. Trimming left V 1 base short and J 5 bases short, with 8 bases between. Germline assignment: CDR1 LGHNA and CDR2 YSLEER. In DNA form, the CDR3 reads TGCGCCAGCAGCCAAGTGGCGTCGAATGAAAAACTGTTTTTT. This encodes CASSQVASNEKLFF.